This entry is about one TCR beta chain. This specimen comes from a study of blood T cell repertoires in COVID-19. Study-wide background: Samples of COVID-19 (acute and convalescent) were obtained from the United States, Italy and Spain. From T cells, B-cell-depleted T cells, or PBMCs came the material, which was cDNA or gDNA.

Per the original data handling: Quantification of nucleated cells was approximated via reference gene primer amplification. The data were produced by immunoSEQ multiplex PCR, yet TCRdb's version contains in-frame clones alone and is incomplete. From that table come the V and J calls and clone size; the DNA was used to work out D and trimming. The sample includes 200,000 to 250,000 clones, over 60% of them seen just once. Losses at the gene ends were 5 bases for V and 1 base for J; bases not matched to a gene: 5. The CDR3 contains 15 residues. CDR1 and CDR2 (germline): LGHDT, YNNKEL (reference sequence).

The sequenced sample was peripheral blood. The TCR comes from a woman in her 70s with acute or convalescent COVID-19. The chain couples TRBV3-1 (or the pseudogene TRBV3-2) to TRBJ1-1; 9 nucleotides match TRBD1. Here the CDR3 DNA reads TGTGCCAGCAGCGCGCGGGACAGGGCGAACACTGAAGCTTTCTTT. This translates into CASSARDRANTEAFF.